The 24 T cell receptor beta chains listed next were all sequenced from one sample in a study of cytomegalovirus exposure and HLA in healthy donors (dated by TCRdb to 2015 to 2018). Library preparation employed the immunoSEQ multiplex PCR assay. For the multiplex PCR, a mixture combining 60 forward primers for TCR Vbeta segments and 13 reverse primers for TCR Jbeta segments was used. This immuneACCESS table, as held by TCRdb, lists in-frame sequences with V and J called but not all clones. Of the missing ones, under half trace to an unresolved V gene in checked studies; the others have no known cause. The sample table shows about 86,000 clones, and 70% to 85% are seen once. Around 8% of the sample comes from the top ten. The sequenced sample consisted of PBMCs. The receptors come from a man in his 60s in good health and CMV-seronegative.

This clone appeared once. CDR3 loop: CSVEDAYEQYF. The CDR3 DNA sequence: TGCAGCGTTGAAGATGCGTACGAGCAGTACTTC. The chain links TRBV29-1 to TRBJ2-7, with D unclear. Trimming stripped 0 bases from V and 4 bases from J, with 4 bases between. From germline, CDR1 is SQVTM and CDR2 ANQGSEA. The CDR3 has 11 residues.

For this clone: An end of the junction differs from the germline gene, which may be a read error. The chain combines TRBV4-2 with TRBJ1-5, with a weak D call TRBD1 (5 bases). This CDR3 is 15 amino acids long. Germline V CDR1 and CDR2: LGHNA, YNFKEQ. The DNA for the CDR3 is TGTGCCAGCGGCCAAGACGGGGGAGGCAATCAGCCCCAGCATTTT. Its protein is CASGQDGGGNQPQHF.

As regards this clone: Other DNA sequences in this sample translate to the same CDR3. The chain joins TRBV5-1 to TRBJ1-1; no clear D gene. The CDR3 sequence is 14 residues long. Between the trimmed V and J ends, which lost 0 bases and 1 base, there was a span of 7 bases. Germline CDR1 and CDR2: SGHRS and YFSETQ. CDR3 nucleotide sequence: TGCGCCAGCAGCTTGGATCCGGGGAACACTGAAGCTTTCTTT. Protein product: CASSLDPGNTEAFF.

V usage is TRBV30 and J usage is TRBJ1-2; 8 nucleotides match TRBD1. The CDR3 sequence is 14 residues long. In germline, CDR1 is GTSNPN, CDR2 SVGIG (reference sequence). V lost 4 bases to trimming and J lost 4 bases; unmatched junction nucleotides: 8. This chain's CDR3 is CAWTPTGTGYGYTF. Here the CDR3 DNA reads TGTGCCTGGACCCCAACGGGGACAGGCTATGGCTACACCTTC.

This chain uses TRBV6-1 with TRBJ2-7; D uncertain. The CDR3 has 14 amino acids. Trimming left V 4 bases short and J 1 base short, with 11 bases between. Per germline, CDR1 MNHNS and CDR2 SASEGT. CDR3 amino acids: CASSVEPNSYEQYF. The CDR3 region has the DNA TGTGCCAGCAGTGTAGAGCCGAATTCCTACGAGCAGTACTTC.

The table lists this clone with a few counts. The V and J genes are TRBV10-1 and TRBJ2-3; maybe TRBD2 (6 bases). This CDR3 region has 14 residues. The germline V gene encodes CDR1 WNHNN and CDR2 SYGVQD (reference sequence). Trimming cost V 5 bases and J 0 bases, with 9 bases left between them. In nucleotides, the CDR3 is TGCGCCAGCAGTCTAGCGTCTAGCACAGATACGCAGTATTTT. It specifies CASSLASSTDTQYF.

This rearrangement joins TRBV6-1 to TRBJ1-2, with 9 bases matching TRBD1. Looked up from germline, CDR1 is MNHNS and CDR2 is SASEGT. This CDR3 has 16 amino acids. V lost 3 bases and J lost 3; bases outside the gene matches: 8. The CDR3, as DNA: TGTGCCAGCAGTGACCGGACAGGGGTGATTCACTATGGCTACACCTTC. It encodes CASSDRTGVIHYGYTF.

The chain is built from TRBV30 and TRBJ1-6, with TRBD1 as a possible D gene (5 bases). The CDR3 totals 12 residues. V was shortened by 2 bases and J by 14 bases, with 13 bases between the two germline ends. Germline V gene sequence: CDR1 GTSNPN, CDR2 SVGIG (reference sequence). The CDR3 DNA follows: TGTGCCTGGAGTTCTGAGCGGGGGACCCTCCACTTT. This gives the protein CAWSSERGTLHF.

The chain uses TRBV9 and TRBJ2-1; 9 nucleotides match TRBD1. V was clipped by 4 bases and J by 4 bases; unmatched bases: 30. Germline CDR1 and CDR2: SGDLS and YYNGEE. There are 23 residues in the CDR3. Written as DNA, the CDR3 is TGTGCCAGCAGCACTCGTCGGGGGAATACCGGGACAGGGTCCTCCTACGTTTACAATGAGCAGTTCTTC. Its protein product is CASSTRRGNTGTGSSYVYNEQFF.

The rearrangement joins TRBV5-1 to TRBJ1-1; the D is unclear. CDR1 SGHRS and CDR2 YFSETQ come from the germline V gene. Trimming pared 4 bases from V and 2 bases from J, leaving 15 bases between. The CDR3 is 15 residues long. This CDR3 is CASSPQNIQNTEAFF. DNA for the CDR3: TGCGCCAGCAGCCCCCAAAACATACAAAACACTGAAGCTTTCTTT.

The chain recombines TRBV20-1 with TRBJ2-1; D gene uncertain. The ends were cut back, 3 bases at V and 5 bases at J, with 5 bases in the middle. Germline assignment: CDR1 DFQATT and CDR2 SNEGSKA (reference sequence). The CDR3 spans 11 residues. The CDR3 coding sequence is TGCAGTGCTAGGTCAGACAATGAGCAGTTCTTC. This codes for CSARSDNEQFF.

This clone was detected only once. J is TRBJ1-4 and V is TRBV29-1; perhaps TRBD1 as D (6 bases). CDR3 length equals 13 residues. V dropped 6 bases and J dropped 7 bases, with 15 bases sitting between them. Germline CDR1 is SQVTM and CDR2 is ANQGSEA. CDR3 sequence (DNA): TGCAGCGTGGTCCGGGGGGCGGGTGAAAAACTGTTTTTT. As protein: CSVVRGAGEKLFF.

This chain uses TRBV5-1 with TRBJ1-1, with no clear D. Per the germline V gene, CDR1 is SGHRS and CDR2 is YFSETQ. Trimming took 4 bases from V and 1 from J, leaving 8 bases between them. CDR3 length equals 13 residues. The CDR3 is CASSVDWNTEAFF. The CDR3 DNA reads as TGCGCCAGCAGCGTGGACTGGAACACTGAAGCTTTCTTT.

This clone occurred a few times. The rearrangement uses TRBV5-1 and TRBJ1-2, with 7 bases matching TRBD1. This CDR3 is built from 17 residues. J was trimmed by 0 bases and V by 7 bases; bases with no gene match: 15. Germline V gene data show CDR1 as SGHRS and CDR2 as YFSETQ. CDR3 residues: CASLNLGTAPSNYGYTF. The CDR3 region has the DNA TGCGCCAGCCTTAATCTCGGGACAGCACCATCTAACTATGGCTACACCTTC.

The chain uses TRBV5-1 and TRBJ1-1; 7 bases match TRBD1. The J segment lost 3 bases and the V segment lost 4 bases, leaving 6 bases of the junction unmatched. The CDR3 extends over 14 amino acids. Per the germline V gene, CDR1 is SGHRS and CDR2 is YFSETQ. Written as DNA, the CDR3 is TGCGCCAGCAGCACCGGGACAGCGGACACTGAAGCTTTCTTT. Its translation: CASSTGTADTEAFF.

The V and J genes are TRBV2 and TRBJ1-2; D possibly corresponds to TRBD1 (6 bases). Germline CDR1 reads SNHLY; CDR2 reads FYNNEI. V was shortened by 6 bases and J by 4 bases, with 12 bases between the two germline ends. The CDR3 spans 13 residues. The CDR3 region has the DNA TGTGCCAGCAGCAACAGGGAAAGCTATGGCTACACCTTC. Its protein product is CASSNRESYGYTF.

The chain employs TRBV19 and TRBJ1-5; a weak D match, TRBD1 (5 bases). The CDR3 spans 15 residues. Looked up from germline, CDR1 is LNHDA and CDR2 is SQIVND (reference sequence). Trimming cost V 5 bases and J 2 bases, with 13 bases left between them. The CDR3 DNA follows: TGTGCCAGTAGTCTAAGGGGCCTTGGCAATCAGCCCCAGCATTTT. Translation gives CASSLRGLGNQPQHF.

The V gene is TRBV19, the J gene TRBJ2-7, with a weak D call TRBD1 (6 bases). This CDR3 has 14 amino acids. Between the trimmed V and J ends, which lost 7 bases and 3 bases, there was a span of 16 bases. The germline V gene encodes CDR1 LNHDA and CDR2 SQIVND (reference sequence). The chain's CDR3 is CASNQGSHGYEQYF. CDR3 nucleotides: TGTGCCAGTAATCAGGGGTCCCATGGCTACGAGCAGTACTTC.

This chain links TRBV11-2 with TRBJ1-2, with a tentative D call TRBD1 (5 bases). The V and J ends lost 0 bases and 5 bases respectively, with 7 bases between them. CDR3 length equals 13 residues. From germline, CDR1 is SGHAT and CDR2 FQNNGV. DNA for the CDR3: TGTGCCAGCAGCTTAGAAGGGGATTATGGCTACACCTTC. It specifies CASSLEGDYGYTF.

This chain uses TRBV7-9 with TRBJ2-7, with 9 bases identical to TRBD2. J was trimmed by 4 bases and V by 2 bases; bases with no gene match: 3. Germline CDR1 reads SEHNR; CDR2 reads FQNEAQ (reference sequence). The CDR3 totals 14 residues. CDR3: CASSLRTSEYEQYF. In DNA form, the CDR3 reads TGTGCCAGCAGCTTAAGGACTAGCGAATACGAGCAGTACTTC.

The chain joins TRBV5-1 to TRBJ2-5; D is ambiguous. Germline CDR1 reads SGHRS; CDR2 reads YFSETQ. The CDR3 has 14 amino acids. V gave up 0 bases and J gave up 2 bases, with 8 bases separating them. CDR3 in amino acids: CASSLGGAQETQYF. The CDR3 DNA is TGCGCCAGCAGCTTGGGAGGTGCTCAAGAGACCCAGTACTTC. Variable domain in full (rest from reference TRBV5-1 and TRBJ2-5): KAGVTQTPRYLIKTRGQQVTLSCSPISGHRSVSWYQQTPGQGLQFLFEYFSETQRNKGNFPGRFSGRQFSNSRSEMNVSTLELGDSALYLCASSLGGAQETQYFGPGTRLLVL.

J is TRBJ2-7 and V is TRBV18; D unclear. Trimming stripped 3 bases from V and 1 base from J, with 7 bases between. CDR1 KGHSH and CDR2 LQKENI come from the germline V gene. The CDR3 covers 13 residues. DNA of the CDR3: TGTGCCAGCTCACCTGAACAGTCCTACGAGCAGTACTTC. It is translated as CASSPEQSYEQYF.

The CDR3 spells CAILKTSGVYNEQFF. As DNA, the CDR3 is TGTGCCATCCTCAAGACTAGCGGAGTGTACAATGAGCAGTTCTTC. The chain carries TRBV28 and TRBJ2-1; 9 bases map to TRBD2. V was clipped by 10 bases and J by 4 bases; unmatched bases: 11. CDR1 is MDHEN, CDR2 SYDVKM, per germline. This CDR3 spans 15 amino acids.

V usage is TRBV5-1 and J usage is TRBJ2-7, with 10 bases aligning to TRBD2. The V and J ends lost 1 base and 4 bases, in that order; junction bases with no gene match: 2. Germline CDR1 and CDR2: SGHRS and YFSETQ. There are 14 residues in the CDR3. The CDR3 sequence: CASSLSSGSYEQYF. CDR3 DNA: TGCGCCAGCAGCTTGTCTAGCGGGAGTTACGAGCAGTACTTC.